The clone carrying this T cell receptor beta chain ranks as medium-sized. As yet, its antigen is unknown. The time point: sample taken at primary tumor resection. The sequenced material consisted of unsorted whole RNA from tumor, nontumor lung or frozen PBMC. There were roughly 72 donors, all of them untreated patients with early-stage non-small cell lung cancer. These data come from a study of spatial heterogeneity in lung cancer. Background on the study: Among detected sequences, beta-chain ones consistently exceeded alpha-chain ones in number. Unique TCR and UMI combinations averaged more than ten appearances each in raw reads. Study results and caveats: Follow-up blood showed ubiquitous expanded tumor TCRs less than blood at resection did.

The V gene's germline CDR1 is LGHNT and CDR2 FRNRAP. CDR3 length: 14 amino acids. Trimming shortened V by 2 bases and J by 0 bases, and 5 bases separated the two germline ends. MiXCR, applied by TCRdb to the 5' RACE reads, yields one record per CDR3 protein. The sample consists of just under 95,000 distinct CDR3 sequences, roughly 12% of them appearing once. This material consisted of PBMCs, taken at surgery. This TCR came from a male donor with early-stage non-small cell lung cancer. The chain is built from TRBV12-5 and TRBJ2-4, with no clear D. In DNA form, the CDR3 reads TGTGCTAGTGGTTTGTTTCGAGCCAAAAACATTCAGTACTTC. It yields the protein CASGLFRAKNIQYF.